Listed here are 2 T cell receptor beta chains from one sample, sequenced in a study of blood T cell repertoires in COVID-19. Only in-frame clones appear in the TCRdb table, and some are missing; sequencing was by immunoSEQ multiplex PCR. The table lists under 110,000 clones, about 92% of them singletons. Sequences were obtained from peripheral blood. The receptors derive from a man aged 50 to 60 with active COVID-19.

J is TRBJ2-1 and V is TRBV18, with a possible D match to TRBD1 (5 bases). The germline V and J ends were trimmed by 2 bases and 4 bases, with 12 bases remaining between them. The length of the CDR3 is 15 residues. Per germline, CDR1 KGHSH and CDR2 LQKENI. The CDR3 DNA follows: TGTGCCAGCTCACCATCCCAGGGAACGTACAATGAGCAGTTCTTC. Translating gives CASSPSQGTYNEQFF. Drawing the rest from reference TRBV18 and TRBJ2-1, the complete variable domain is NAGVMQNPRHLVRRRGQEARLRCSPMKGHSHVYWYRQLPEEGLKFMVYLQKENIIDESGMPKERFSAEFPKEGPSILRIQQVVRGDSAAYFCASSPSQGTYNEQFFGPGTRLTVL.

This clone was seen just once. The chain couples TRBV2 to TRBJ1-4; unclear D gene. The V end was cut by 3 bases, the J end by 5 bases, with 16 bases between. The CDR3 sequence is 16 residues long. The germline V gene encodes CDR1 SNHLY and CDR2 FYNNEI. In DNA form, the CDR3 reads TGTGCCAGCAGTGACCCTCGGGGTATGGGCAATGAAAAACTGTTTTTT. Protein product: CASSDPRGMGNEKLFF.